The clone carrying this T cell receptor (beta chain) was recorded at least ten times. RNA transcripts served as the template for amplifying TCR beta CDR3 regions. A set of HTBI primers served as the primers for a first-round RT-PCR of the TCR CDR3. TCRdb redid the calling of the multiplex PCR reads with MiXCR, one entry per CDR3 protein. The sample yields roughly 700,000 distinct CDR3 sequences, roughly 17% seen once. The germline V gene encodes CDR1 SGHVS and CDR2 FQNEAQ. The ends were cut back, 5 bases at V and 3 bases at J, with 14 bases in the middle. This CDR3 is 15 amino acids long. This entry is derived from a study of T cells in Graves' hyperthyroidism and ophthalmopathy.

This TCR came from a man in his forties or fifties with Graves' hyperthyroidism. The chain combines TRBV7-8 with TRBJ2-1; no reliable D call. Sequencing was carried out using blood. The CDR3 reads CASSRENGVYNEQFF. CDR3 in DNA: TGTGCCAGCAGCCGAGAGAACGGAGTCTACAATGAGCAGTTCTTC.